The entry below describes one TCR beta chain. Its specificity is not known. Germline values: CDR1 SGHDN, CDR2 FVKESK. Trimming removed 3 bases at V and 4 bases at J, with 15 bases between. There are 15 residues in the CDR3. The data belong to a study of blood T cells in healthy people across ages. Study observations and caveats: Comparison with aged donors showed that long-lived donors had more naive CD4+ cells and higher diversity.

The use of a sample-barcoded 5' primer and a J-beta primer mix characterized a second PCR of roughly 7 to 12 cycles. TCRdb reprocessed the 5' RACE reads with MiXCR, giving one entry per CDR3 protein. The sample holds around 1,800,000 distinct CDR3 sequences, about two fifths seen once. V usage is TRBV14 and J usage is TRBJ1-2; D ambiguous. The receptor was derived from a human donor in good health. The sequencing input was blood. The chain's CDR3 is CASSHNRASPYGYTF. Written as DNA, the CDR3 is TGTGCCAGCAGCCACAACCGGGCCTCCCCCTATGGCTACACCTTC.